Each of the 14 T cell receptor beta chains below was sequenced from the same sample in a study of OX40 agonist ivuxolimab in advanced cancers. Profiled with immunoSEQ multiplex PCR; TCRdb holds only in-frame clones, not every one. The sample lists 45,000 to 70,000 clones; roughly 89% were seen once. This sample comprised CD4+ or CD8+ T cells sorted from blood, obtained in a trial of the OX40 agonist ivuxolimab. Source of these receptors: an adult with an advanced solid tumor such as melanoma, head and neck, liver or kidney cancer.

The chain employs TRBV10-3 and TRBJ2-2, with 7 bases that match TRBD1. The CDR3 length is 16 residues. The V gene end was trimmed by 8 bases and the J gene end by 3 bases; junction bases not matched to a gene: 12. Germline CDR1 and CDR2: ENHRY and SYGVKD. The CDR3 reads CAIGDRDSGDTGELFF. CDR3 nucleotides: TGTGCCATCGGGGACCGGGACAGCGGAGACACCGGGGAGCTGTTTTTT.

The chain links TRBV9 to TRBJ1-5; D perhaps matches TRBD1 (5 bases). V gave up 7 bases and J gave up 6 bases, with 11 bases separating them. Germline-derived CDR1 and CDR2 are SGDLS and YYNGEE. This CDR3 has 12 amino acids. The CDR3 reads CASFQGVQPQHF. CDR3 bases: TGTGCCAGCTTCCAGGGTGTTCAGCCCCAGCATTTT.

The CDR3 nucleotides are TGTGCCAGCTCACCACCGGTATTGGGCGGGATTCAAGAGACCCAGTACTTC. Its translation is CASSPPVLGGIQETQYF. The chain employs TRBV18 and TRBJ2-5; a possible D gene is TRBD2 (6 bases). CDR3 size: 17 residues. The germline gives CDR1 KGHSH, CDR2 LQKENI. The V end was cut by 0 bases, the J end by 2 bases, with 16 bases between. Variable domain in full (rest from reference TRBV18 and TRBJ2-5): NAGVMQNPRHLVRRRGQEARLRCSPMKGHSHVYWYRQLPEEGLKFMVYLQKENIIDESGMPKERFSAEFPKEGPSILRIQQVVRGDSAAYFCASSPPVLGGIQETQYFGPGTRLLVL.

This sequence joins TRBV7-2 and TRBJ2-7, with D tentatively TRBD2 (6 bases). Germline CDR1 reads SGHTA; CDR2 reads FQGNSA. The CDR3 sequence is 15 residues long. V lost 3 bases and J 5 bases, leaving 17 bases between the germline ends. In DNA, the CDR3 is TGTGCCAGCAGCTTGCGGGACCGCGTCGCGCACGAGCAGTACTTC. This sequence encodes CASSLRDRVAHEQYF. Supplemented by reference TRBV7-2 and TRBJ2-7, the full variable domain reads GAGVSQSPSNKVTEKGKDVELRCDPISGHTALYWYRQSLGQGLEFLIYFQGNSAPDKSGLPSDRFSAERTGGSVSTLTIQRTQQEDSAVYLCASSLRDRVAHEQYFGPGTRLTVT.

The V and J genes are TRBV28 and TRBJ2-3; the D is unclear. Germline V gene data show CDR1 as MDHEN and CDR2 as SYDVKM. V was shortened by 3 bases and J by 0 bases, with 10 bases between the two germline ends. The CDR3 is 15 amino acids. The CDR3 spells CASSFFAFSTDTQYF. The DNA of the CDR3 is TGTGCCAGCAGTTTTTTTGCCTTCAGCACAGATACGCAGTATTTT.

V is TRBV7-9 and J is TRBJ2-5; D may correspond to TRBD1 or TRBD2 (6 bases each). V was shortened by 8 bases and J by 1 base, with 11 bases between the two germline ends. The V gene's germline CDR1 is SEHNR and CDR2 FQNEAQ (reference sequence). There are 13 residues in the CDR3. CDR3 in amino acids: CASVGGPQETQYF. The DNA of the CDR3 is TGTGCCAGCGTAGGGGGGCCCCAAGAGACCCAGTACTTC.

This sequence joins TRBV27 and TRBJ2-2; D unclear. The V gene's germline CDR1 is MNHEY and CDR2 SMNVEV (reference sequence). The CDR3 totals 15 residues. Deletions cut 6 bases from V and 2 bases from J, with 13 bases between. CDR3 amino acids: CASSSKTTNTGELFF. For the CDR3, the DNA is TGTGCCAGCAGCTCTAAAACGACCAACACCGGGGAGCTGTTTTTT.

The count of this clone is one. The chain couples TRBV7-6 to TRBJ1-4; D call uncertain. CDR3 length: 15 residues. The germline V gene has CDR1 SGHVS and CDR2 FNYEAQ. Trimming took 1 base from V and 10 from J, leaving 16 bases between them. In DNA, the CDR3 is TGTGCCAGCAGCTTAGTTGGAGGGTCCCCCGGAAAACTGTTTTTT. Translation: CASSLVGGSPGKLFF.

J is TRBJ2-6 and V is TRBV5-4; D is uncertain. This CDR3 is 17 amino acids long. The V end lost 0 bases, the J end lost 0 bases, and 10 bases lay between the germline ends. Germline V gene sequence: CDR1 SGHNT, CDR2 YYREEE (reference sequence). CDR3: CASSLALGSSGANVLTF. DNA for the CDR3: TGTGCCAGCAGCTTGGCCCTGGGAAGCTCTGGGGCCAACGTCCTGACTTTC.

This rearrangement joins TRBV19 to TRBJ1-5; D possibly corresponds to TRBD1 (5 bases). The V gene's germline CDR1 is LNHDA and CDR2 SQIVND (reference sequence). The CDR3 spans 15 residues. Trimming took 6 bases from V and 2 from J, leaving 14 bases between them. CDR3 DNA sequence: TGTGCCAGTAGCCCCACAGGCGGTGGCAATCAGCCCCAGCATTTT. Protein: CASSPTGGGNQPQHF.

V and J are TRBV5-1 and TRBJ2-1, with a weak D call TRBD1 (5 bases). Deletions cut 5 bases from V and 6 bases from J, with 6 bases between. The CDR3 has 11 amino acids. Germline-derived CDR1 and CDR2 are SGHRS and YFSETQ. CDR3 nucleotides: TGCGCCAGCAGAAGGGGCAATGAGCAGTTCTTC. Amino acids: CASRRGNEQFF.

This chain joins TRBV2 and TRBJ2-7; D may be TRBD1 or TRBD2 (5 bases each). V was clipped by 6 bases and J by 7 bases, with 16 bases between them. Germline-derived CDR1 and CDR2 are SNHLY and FYNNEI. CDR3 size: 13 residues. CDR3: CASRAGTAGEQYF. DNA for the CDR3: TGTGCCAGCAGGGCCGGGACGGCCGGGGAGCAGTACTTC. Full variable domain (missing parts from reference TRBV2 and TRBJ2-7): EPEVTQTPSHQVTQMGQEVILRCVPISNHLYFYWYRQILGQKVEFLVSFYNNEISEKSEIFDDQFSVERPDGSNFTLKIRSTKLEDSAMYFCASRAGTAGEQYFGPGTRLTVT.

The chain has TRBV6-1 and TRBJ2-4; D is unclear. Per germline, CDR1 MNHNS and CDR2 SASEGT. The CDR3 is made up of 15 amino acids. V was trimmed by 1 base and J by 4 bases, leaving 11 bases between them. The CDR3 region is CASSEELTVKNIQYF. For the CDR3, the DNA is TGTGCCAGCAGTGAAGAACTTACAGTTAAAAACATTCAGTACTTC.

The rearrangement joins TRBV5-4 to TRBJ1-2; no definite D call. The CDR3 is 15 residues long. Germline V lookup: CDR1 SGHNT, CDR2 YYREEE (reference sequence). The V gene lost 3 bases and the J gene lost 0 bases, with 12 bases spanning the gap. CDR3 in amino acids: CASSSGRNSNYGYTF. CDR3 sequence (DNA): TGTGCCAGCAGCTCCGGACGGAATTCTAACTATGGCTACACCTTC. Based on the CDR3 plus reference TRBV5-4 and TRBJ1-2, the full variable domain is ETGVTQSPTHLIKTRGQQVTLRCSSQSGHNTVSWYQQALGQGPQFIFQYYREEENGRGNFPPRFSGLQFPNYSSELNVNALELDDSALYLCASSSGRNSNYGYTFGSGTRLTVV.